The rows below give T cell receptor beta chains drawn from one sample of a study of cytomegalovirus exposure and HLA in healthy donors. Libraries were prepared by immunoSEQ multiplex PCR; TCRdb keeps only in-frame clonotypes and omits some of them. The data contain about 82,000 clones, roughly four fifths of them singletons. Sequenced input: PBMCs. The receptors here all came from a human donor in good health. CDR3s include the opening cysteine and the closing phenylalanine or tryptophan. A D gene is named only where the DNA matches it firmly. For some rows the clone size is stated as once, few or many, or as a class when expanded; others skip it.

. | . | TRBJ1-5 | TRBV5-4 | TGTGCCAGCAGCCATGACCCCCAAAACGGGGCCCAGCATTTT | CASSHDPQNGAQHF
. | . | TRBJ2-1 | TRBV23-1 | TGCGCCAGCAGTCGCGAGCAGGCGGGGAATGAGCAGTTCTTC | CASSREQAGNEQFF
. | . | TRBJ2-2 | TRBV5-4 | TGTGCCAGCAGCGGAGGAACCTACACCGGGGAGCTGTTTTTT | CASSGGTYTGELFF
. | TRBD2 | TRBJ2-3 | TRBV14 | TGTGCCAGCAGCCAAGACCGGGGGGGCCTCGCAGATACGCAGTATTTT | CASSQDRGGLADTQYF
once | TRBD2 | TRBJ2-1 | TRBV2 | TGTGCCAGCACTAGCGGGGGGTACAATGAGCAGTTCTTC | CASTSGGYNEQFF
. | TRBD1 | TRBJ1-2 | TRBV6-1 | TGTGCCAGCAGTGATTGGACAGGGGAGTGGTATGGCTACACCTTC | CASSDWTGEWYGYTF
. | . | TRBJ2-5 | TRBV7-9 | TGTGCCAGCAGCTTAATGGCAGAAGAGACCCAGTACTTC | CASSLMAEETQYF
. | . | TRBJ1-5 | TRBV2 | TGTGCCAGCAGTGAAGAAGGGGGTCAGCCCCAGCATTTT | CASSEEGGQPQHF
. | TRBD2 | TRBJ2-2 | TRBV5-6 | TGTGCCAGCAGCTCCATCAGGCTAGCGGGGGGCAGCGGGGAGCTGTTTTTT | CASSSIRLAGGSGELFF
few | . | TRBJ1-6 | TRBV7-9 | TGTGCCAGCAGCTTAGGACCGGGTTCGAGCTCCTATAATTCACCCCTCCACTTT | CASSLGPGSSSYNSPLHF
. | TRBD1 | TRBJ1-3 | TRBV9 | TGTGCCAGCAGCGATCATCCGGGACAGGGAGCTGGAAACACCATATATTTT | CASSDHPGQGAGNTIYF
. | . | TRBJ2-5 | TRBV10-3 | TGTGCCATCAAGGGGGATGAGACCCAGTACTTC | CAIKGDETQYF
. | . | TRBJ2-3 | TRBV10-3 | TGTGCCATCAGTGAAGGAGGCCCAAGCACAGATACGCAGTATTTT | CAISEGGPSTDTQYF
. | . | TRBJ1-3 | TRBV5-4 | TGTGCCAGCAGCTTCCCAGGGGATGGAAACACCATATATTTT | CASSFPGDGNTIYF
. | TRBD2 | TRBJ2-1 | TRBV29-1 | TGCAGCGTTGACCGCCTAGCGGGGGCACGGGAGCAGTTCTTC | CSVDRLAGAREQFF
. | . | TRBJ1-6 | TRBV19 | TGTGCCAGTAGTCGATGGGGCGTTGATTCACCCCTCCACTTT | CASSRWGVDSPLHF
once | TRBD1 | TRBJ1-5 | TRBV4-2 | TGTGCCAGCAGAGGACAGGGGGATCAGCCCCAGCATTTT | CASRGQGDQPQHF
. | TRBD1 | TRBJ1-1 | TRBV7-9 | TGTGCCAGCAGCCAAGGGGGACAGGGGAACACTGAAGCTTTCTTT | CASSQGGQGNTEAFF
. | TRBD1 | TRBJ2-6 | TRBV5-1 | TGCGCCAGCAGCTCGGGACAGGGAACCTATGGGGCCAACGTCCTGACTTTC | CASSSGQGTYGANVLTF
. | . | TRBJ2-2 | TRBV6-1 | TGTGCCAGCAGTGAAAATGGGGCCCTTCTCACCGGGGAGCTGTTTTTT | CASSENGALLTGELFF
. | . | TRBJ2-5 | TRBV7-7 | TGTGCCAGCAGCCCTGCCGGCGGCTACCAAGAGACCCAGTACTTC | CASSPAGGYQETQYF
. | TRBD2 | TRBJ2-2 | TRBV4-2 | TGTGCCAGCAGCCAAGCCCTAGCGGGGGTTTTGACCGGGGAGCTGTTTTTT | CASSQALAGVLTGELFF
. | TRBD2 | TRBJ2-5 | TRBV29-1 | TGCAGCGTCGAGAGGACTAGCGGATTAGAGACCCAGTACTTC | CSVERTSGLETQYF
. | TRBD1 | TRBJ1-5 | TRBV6-5 | TGTGCCAGCAGTCCGGGACAGGAGGCTCAGCCCCAGCATTTT | CASSPGQEAQPQHF
. | TRBD2 | TRBJ2-1 | TRBV4-3 | TGCGCCAGCAGCTTCAGCGGGGGGGGCAGGGATGAGCAGTTCTTC | CASSFSGGGRDEQFF
. | TRBD1 | TRBJ2-7 | TRBV6-5 | TGTGCCAGCAGTTACGGGACAGCTCGGAACGAGCAGTACTTC | CASSYGTARNEQYF
. | . | TRBJ2-2 | TRBV29-1 | TGCAGCGTTGAAGGACACCTCACCGGGGAGCTGTTTTTT | CSVEGHLTGELFF
. | TRBD1 | TRBJ1-1 | TRBV29-1 | TGCAGCGTCGATTCTTCGACAGGGACGGGTGCTTTCTTT | CSVDSSTGTGAFF
. | . | TRBJ1-4 | TRBV7-9 | TGTGCCAGCAGCTTAGTGAGGAGAGGCGAAAAACTGTTTTTT | CASSLVRRGEKLFF
once | TRBD1 | TRBJ2-6 | TRBV10-1 | TGCGCCAGCTCCGACCGGGACAGCTCTGGGGCCAACGTCCTGACTTTC | CASSDRDSSGANVLTF
. | . | TRBJ1-1 | TRBV6-1 | TGTGCCAGCACACGGAGGGAAGGCACTGAAGCTTTCTTT | CASTRREGTEAFF
. | . | TRBJ1-1 | TRBV5-1 | TGCGCCAGCAGCCCGAGGAGGGGCGTCACTGAAGCTTTCTTT | CASSPRRGVTEAFF
. | . | TRBJ1-2 | TRBV5-8 | TGTGCCAGCAGCTTGGACAGGGCTTTCTTCTATGGCTACACCTTC | CASSLDRAFFYGYTF
. | . | TRBJ1-2 | TRBV6-4 | TGTGCCAGCAGAGCTACAGGGTCGCGGTATGGCTACACCTTC | CASRATGSRYGYTF
medium-sized | . | TRBJ2-1 | TRBV6-5 | TGTGCCAGCAGTTACCACGGGGGCTACAATGAGCAGTTCTTC | CASSYHGGYNEQFF
. | TRBD1 | TRBJ1-2 | TRBV7-9 | TGTGCCAGCAGTATTACCGCGGTAACTCCGGGCGGAGGGGGCTACCCCTTC | CASSITAVTPGGGGYPF
. | . | TRBJ1-5 | TRBV5-1 | TGCGCCAGCAGCTTATCCGGGACACCAAATCAGCCCCAGCATTTT | CASSLSGTPNQPQHF
. | . | TRBJ1-6 | TRBV10-2 | TGCGCCAGCAGTGGACAGGATAATTCACCCCTCCACTTT | CASSGQDNSPLHF
few | TRBD1 | TRBJ2-3 | TRBV4-2 | TGTGCCAGCAGCGATACGGGACAGCTCAGCACAGATACGCAGTATTTT | CASSDTGQLSTDTQYF
. | TRBD2 | TRBJ2-1 | TRBV14 | TGTGCCAGCAGCCAAGGGCGCCTAGCGGGGGGGCCTCGCAATGAGCAGTTCTTC | CASSQGRLAGGPRNEQFF
. | . | TRBJ1-1 | TRBV6-1 | TGTGCCAGCAGTGTCGCAACAGGAAATCCTGAAGCTTTCTTT | CASSVATGNPEAFF